This T cell receptor beta chain is from a study of T cells in Graves' hyperthyroidism and ophthalmopathy. RNA transcripts were the template for amplifying TCR beta CDR3 regions. In the first-round RT-PCR of the TCR CDR3, the HTBI primer set was used. TCRdb called the multiplex PCR reads again in MiXCR, with one record for every CDR3 protein. This table has under 400,000 distinct CDR3 sequences, around a sixth appearing once. Germline V gene data show CDR1 as SGHTA and CDR2 as FQGNSA. The CDR3 has 15 amino acids. Trimming stripped 5 bases from V and 2 bases from J, with 13 bases between. This clonotype was seen repeatedly, ten times or more.

The source of this sequence is a woman aged 18-29 years with Graves' hyperthyroidism that later progressed to Graves' ophthalmopathy. The genes are TRBV7-2 and TRBJ2-1; TRBD2 might be the D (5 bases). Sequencing used blood. CDR3 in DNA: TGTGCCAGCAGCACTCGACTATCCCCCTACAATGAGCAGTTCTTC. Its protein is CASSTRLSPYNEQFF.